The 11 T cell receptor beta chains listed next were all sequenced from one sample in a study of blood T cells in healthy people across ages. The authors ran a second PCR of about 7 to 11 cycles using a sample-barcoded 5' primer and a J-beta primer mix. TCRdb reprocessed the 5' RACE reads via MiXCR and lists one record per CDR3 protein. The table lists around 500,000 distinct CDR3 sequences, roughly a quarter of them singletons. These sequences were also reported in another study, on T cells of mothers and their children.

Sequencing was performed on blood. These receptors all come from a boy younger than 10 in good health.

This clonotype occurred a few times. The J gene is TRBJ2-2, the V gene TRBV25-1; D is ambiguous. The CDR3 extends over 14 amino acids. V lost 5 bases and J 3 bases, leaving 10 bases between the germline ends. CDR1 and CDR2 (germline): MGHDK, SYGVNS. Here the CDR3 reads CASSSSTYTGELFF. The CDR3 nucleotides are TGTGCCAGCAGTTCTTCCACCTACACCGGGGAGCTGTTTTTT.

This chain links TRBV10-3 with TRBJ1-6; 8 bases fit TRBD1. In germline, CDR1 is ENHRY, CDR2 SYGVKD. V trimming: 10 bases; J trimming: 14 bases; junction bases outside the gene matches: 13. The CDR3 consists of 13 residues. CDR3 DNA sequence: TGTGCCACGACAGGGGCCCTCCGAGAGGCCCTCCACTTT. This encodes CATTGALREALHF.

This clonotype was seen more than once but under ten times. The V call is TRBV20-1, the J call TRBJ2-1, with D unresolved. Germline CDR1 DFQATT, CDR2 SNEGSKA (reference sequence). The CDR3 is 12 amino acids. Trimming shortened V by 3 bases and J by 2 bases, and 5 bases separated the two germline ends. CDR3 sequence reads: CSASGAYNEQFF. Here the CDR3 DNA reads TGCAGTGCTAGTGGCGCCTACAATGAGCAGTTCTTC.

The chain is built from TRBV10-3 and TRBJ1-2; maybe TRBD1 (5 bases). V lost 0 bases, J lost 4 bases, and 9 bases lay in between. The CDR3 totals 14 residues. Germline CDR1 is ENHRY and CDR2 is SYGVKD. For the CDR3, the DNA is TGTGCCATCAGTGAGTCGGGACTCATCTATGGCTACACCTTC. Protein: CAISESGLIYGYTF.

This chain connects TRBV6-7 to TRBJ2-5; D call uncertain. With the DNA end fitting TRBJ2-1 better, the J assignment may be wrong. TRBV6-7 counts as an open reading frame of uncertain function. This CDR3 region has 18 residues. CDR3 sequence: CASSPSPFSRPLGSEQFF. The CDR3 DNA sequence: TGTGCCAGCAGCCCATCCCCTTTTAGTCGACCTTTAGGTAGTGAGCAGTTCTTC.

The chain links TRBV20-1 to TRBJ2-5, with TRBD2 matching over 12 bases. V was clipped by 3 bases and J by 5 bases; unmatched bases: 7. The CDR3 totals 15 residues. Per germline, CDR1 DFQATT and CDR2 SNEGSKA (reference sequence). CDR3 sequence (DNA): TGCAGTGCTAGTCCTAGCGGGAGGGGACCGGAGACCCAGTACTTC. Its translation is CSASPSGRGPETQYF.

The rearrangement uses TRBV28 and TRBJ2-6, with D perhaps TRBD1 (5 bases). This CDR3 contains 12 residues. The V gene's germline CDR1 is MDHEN and CDR2 SYDVKM. The ends were cut back, 8 bases at V and 5 bases at J, with 7 bases in the middle. CDR3 DNA sequence: TGTGCCAGCGGGGCTAGGGCCAACGTCCTGACTTTC. Translating it yields CASGARANVLTF. Looking up the rest from reference TRBV28 and TRBJ2-6 gives the full variable domain: DVKVTQSSRYLVKRTGEKVFLECVQDMDHENMFWYRQDPGLGLRLIYFSYDVKMKEKGDIPEGYSVSREKKERFSLILESASTNQTSMYLCASGARANVLTFGAGSRLTVL.

In this sample, this clonotype turned up a few times. This rearrangement joins TRBV5-1 to TRBJ2-1; 10 nucleotides line up with TRBD2. The CDR3 runs to 16 residues. V lost 0 bases and J lost 10; bases outside the gene matches: 10. From germline, CDR1 is SGHRS and CDR2 YFSETQ. The DNA for the CDR3 is TGCGCCAGCAGCTTGGGCCGGGCTAGCGGGAGTGACGAGCAGTTCTTC. Translation: CASSLGRASGSDEQFF.

There are a few counts of this clonotype. The chain is built from TRBV6-2 or TRBV6-3 and TRBJ2-5; TRBD1 matches at 10 bases. The end of the DNA aligns better with TRBJ2-1, so the J call may be wrong. Germline V gene data show CDR1 as MNHEY and CDR2 as SVGEGT. The CDR3 loop spans 15 amino acids. In DNA form, the CDR3 reads TGTGCCAGCCTGTTTGGGACAGGGGCCGGGAATGAGCAGTTCTTC. Translating gives CASLFGTGAGNEQFF.

In the case of this clonotype: This may come from a read error, since a much larger clone is one base off. The chain uses TRBV4-3 and TRBJ2-3, with D perhaps assigned TRBD1 or TRBD2 (5 bases each). V dropped 4 bases and J dropped 4 bases, with 15 bases sitting between them. CDR1 LGHNA and CDR2 YSLEER come from the germline V gene. The CDR3 is 15 amino acids. The DNA for the CDR3 is TGCGCCAGCAGCCTTTGGAAGGGGACCTCAGATACGCAGTATTTT. Translating it yields CASSLWKGTSDTQYF.

This clonotype was counted between two and nine times. The rearrangement uses TRBV7-9 and TRBJ1-4; 9 nucleotides align to TRBD1. The CDR3 sequence is 14 residues long. Trimming took 4 bases from V and 8 from J; bases not matched to a gene: 5. CDR1 is SEHNR and CDR2 is FQNEAQ in the germline V gene (reference sequence). CDR3 DNA: TGTGCCAGCAGCTCCCGGGACAGGGAGGAAAAACTGTTTTTT. It encodes CASSSRDREEKLFF.